This T cell receptor beta chain came from a study of blood T cell repertoires in COVID-19 (dated by TCRdb to between 2020 and 2021). For context, the study as a whole: Collaborator samples came from the United States, Italy and Spain and covered acute and convalescent phases of COVID-19. The dataset comprised deeply sampled blood TCRbeta repertoires from subjects exposed to, actively infected with, or recovered from COVID-19. The material from the prospective study consisted of cDNA or gDNA derived from T cells, B-cell-depleted T cells, or PBMCs. The repertoires were made available in a free public database intended to serve as a resource for research on the immune response to SARS-CoV-2. The samples were drawn from the first 160 participants of the ongoing ImmuneRACE study and from roughly 1,300 subjects provided by 6 global collaborators. Where available, HLA class I and class II types were taken from metadata supplied by the sample provider and were not determined by assay-based typing. A de-identified subject ID, COVID-19 status, age in years and sex were almost always included in the sample metadata.

In this sample, this clone turned up once. Its antigen has not been determined. No clone much larger than this one lies a single base away; base qualities are absent. The collaborating institutions used their own protocols to collect whole blood in K2EDTA tubes. For TCRbeta analysis, collaborators shipped samples as frozen whole blood, isolated PBMCs, or DNA extracted from either of those sample types. Including cysteine and phenylalanine, the CDR3 has 13 amino acids. Of the read, only the CDR3 DNA is kept; its 39 bases are in frame from base 1. Per the germline V gene (reference sequence), MNHEY is the CDR1 and SMNVEV is the CDR2. V gives up 6 bases and J gives up 5 bases, and the segment between their germline ends measures 14 bases. Study-wide conclusions, independent of this receptor: The amount of clinical and demographic metadata varied by source and participant and was provided uncurated.

The immunoSEQ Assay, a bias-controlled multiplex PCR, was used to amplify TCRbeta CDR3 regions from genomic DNA. The study's own analysis went as follows. The number of nucleated cells in each sample was estimated by amplification of reference gene primers within the assay. To quantify the absolute abundance of each unique TCRbeta CDR3 rearrangement, sequence reads were collapsed and filtered. Productive Simpson clonality was computed per sample as the square root of Simpson's diversity index over productive rearrangements. This immuneACCESS table, as held by TCRdb, lists in-frame sequences with V and J called but not all clones. Of the missing ones, under half trace to an unresolved V gene in checked studies; the others have no known cause. The V and J calls and the clone size are those of that table, but D and trimming were determined from the DNA. Within this sample are fewer than 300,000 clones, with around four fifths of them counted one time only. Jointly, the top ten make up 5.7% of the sample.

Sequenced sample: peripheral blood. The sequence is built from TRBV27 and TRBJ2-7; tentative D gene TRBD1, with 5 bases matching. The TCR originated in a man older than 75 with acute or convalescent COVID-19. The DNA reads as follows: TGTGCCAGCAGCCCCAGGGTTGCCCACGAGCAGTACTTC. Translated, it reads CASSPRVAHEQYF.